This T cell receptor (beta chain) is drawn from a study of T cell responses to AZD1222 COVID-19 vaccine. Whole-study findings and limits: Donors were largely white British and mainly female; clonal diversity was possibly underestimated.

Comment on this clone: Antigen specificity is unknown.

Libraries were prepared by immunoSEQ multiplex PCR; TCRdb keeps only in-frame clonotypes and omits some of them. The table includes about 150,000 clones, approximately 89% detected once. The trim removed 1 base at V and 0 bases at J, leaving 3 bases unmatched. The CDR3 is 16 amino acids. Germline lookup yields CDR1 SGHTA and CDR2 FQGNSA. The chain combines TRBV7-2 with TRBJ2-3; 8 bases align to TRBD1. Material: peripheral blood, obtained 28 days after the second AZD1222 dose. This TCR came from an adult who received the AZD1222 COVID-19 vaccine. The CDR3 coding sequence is TGTGCCAGCAGCTTAGTAGGACAGGGAAGCACAGATACGCAGTATTTT. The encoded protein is CASSLVGQGSTDTQYF.